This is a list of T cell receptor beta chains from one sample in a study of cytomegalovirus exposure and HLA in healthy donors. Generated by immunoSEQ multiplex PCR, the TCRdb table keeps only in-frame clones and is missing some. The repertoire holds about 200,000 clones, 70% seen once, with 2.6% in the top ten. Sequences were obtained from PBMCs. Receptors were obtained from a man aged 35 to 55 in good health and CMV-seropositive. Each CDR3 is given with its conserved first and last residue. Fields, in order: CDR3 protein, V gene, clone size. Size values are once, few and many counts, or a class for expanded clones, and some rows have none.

CDR3aa: CSVDEGGEQYF
v_gene: TRBV29-1
abundance: NA

CDR3aa: CASIGGTGVHEQYF
v_gene: TRBV28
abundance: NA

CDR3aa: CASSQEAGGSYNEQFF
v_gene: TRBV4-1
abundance: NA

CDR3aa: CASSSGTGKTETQYF
v_gene: TRBV4-1
abundance: once

CDR3aa: CSVEDTRGALF
v_gene: TRBV29-1
abundance: NA

CDR3aa: CASSLALEGLPLKETQYF
v_gene: TRBV11-1
abundance: NA

CDR3aa: CASSFHIYRTGANVLTF
v_gene: TRBV28
abundance: NA

CDR3aa: CASSDTGTGWIGGYTF
v_gene: TRBV25-1
abundance: NA

CDR3aa: CASSAGGTSEFF
v_gene: TRBV11-2
abundance: once

CDR3aa: CASQPTGRGAPGELFF
v_gene: TRBV27
abundance: NA

CDR3aa: CASSPTTGQVHGYTF
v_gene: TRBV6-5
abundance: NA

CDR3aa: CASSPGTVYTEAFF
v_gene: TRBV27
abundance: NA

CDR3aa: CSSSLKSPGRKEEQYF
v_gene: TRBV7-9
abundance: NA

CDR3aa: CASSYRDGGGYEQYF
v_gene: TRBV6-5
abundance: NA

CDR3aa: CATSVGQGAYEQYF
v_gene: TRBV15
abundance: NA

CDR3aa: CVCPRIGQGVRSTGELFF
v_gene: TRBV28
abundance: NA

CDR3aa: CASSYKGRETEAFF
v_gene: TRBV6-5
abundance: NA

CDR3aa: CASSEEWRDNEQFF
v_gene: TRBV6-1
abundance: NA

CDR3aa: CASTPSGTGTYGYTF
v_gene: TRBV19
abundance: NA

CDR3aa: CASSLFSGGAGNIQYF
v_gene: TRBV5-1
abundance: NA

CDR3aa: CTSSQVGESGEQYF
v_gene: TRBV1
abundance: NA

CDR3aa: CASSVRLAGGTRTGELFF
v_gene: TRBV9
abundance: NA

CDR3aa: CASQGLGNSPLHF
v_gene: TRBV19
abundance: NA

CDR3aa: CASGPGQTTYNEQFF
v_gene: TRBV12-5
abundance: NA

CDR3aa: CASTPSGYNEQFF
v_gene: TRBV2
abundance: NA

CDR3aa: CASSQGAKRGAYTDTQYF
v_gene: TRBV4-3
abundance: NA

CDR3aa: CASSLMTSGFINEQFF
v_gene: TRBV5-1
abundance: NA

CDR3aa: CASSLSAGYQETQYF
v_gene: TRBV5-1
abundance: NA

CDR3aa: CASSQVVLRGEYF
v_gene: TRBV4-1
abundance: NA